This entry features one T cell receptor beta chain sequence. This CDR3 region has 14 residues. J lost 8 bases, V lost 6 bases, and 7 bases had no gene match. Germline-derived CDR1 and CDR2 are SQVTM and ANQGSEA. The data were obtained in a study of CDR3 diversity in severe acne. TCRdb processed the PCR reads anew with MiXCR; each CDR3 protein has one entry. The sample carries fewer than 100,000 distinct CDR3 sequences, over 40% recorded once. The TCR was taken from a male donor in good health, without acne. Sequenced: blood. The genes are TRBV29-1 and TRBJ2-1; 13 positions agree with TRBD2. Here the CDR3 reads CSVTSGGAWDEQFF. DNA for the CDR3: TGCAGCGTAACTAGCGGGGGGGCCTGGGATGAGCAGTTCTTC.